Many counts were recorded for the clone carrying this T cell receptor (beta chain). TCR beta CDR3 regions were amplified from RNA. Initially, a first-round RT-PCR of the TCR CDR3 employed the HTBI primer set. TCRdb called the multiplex PCR reads again in MiXCR, with one record for every CDR3 protein. The repertoire has more than 250,000 distinct CDR3 sequences, about 16% of them found once; the top ten carry 30%. The data stem from a study of T cells in Graves' hyperthyroidism and ophthalmopathy. The CDR3 is 13 amino acids. With 4 bases removed from V and 5 bases from J, the gap between germline ends came to 11 bases. Germline lookup yields CDR1 KGHSH and CDR2 LQKENI.

The V gene is TRBV18, the J gene TRBJ1-1; maybe TRBD1 (5 bases). The material sequenced was blood. This receptor was obtained from a woman aged 45-65 years with Graves' hyperthyroidism that later progressed to Graves' ophthalmopathy. The CDR3 sequence is CASSRDHLTEAFF. The CDR3 nucleotides read TGTGCCAGCTCACGGGACCATCTTACTGAAGCTTTCTTT. Variable domain in full (rest from reference TRBV18 and TRBJ1-1): NAGVMQNPRHLVRRRGQEARLRCSPMKGHSHVYWYRQLPEEGLKFMVYLQKENIIDESGMPKERFSAEFPKEGPSILRIQQVVRGDSAAYFCASSRDHLTEAFFGQGTRLTVV.